The present TCR beta chain was sequenced within a study of T cells after yellow fever vaccination. Losses at the gene ends were 4 bases for V and 7 bases for J; bases not matched to a gene: 4. The CDR3 is 12 residues long. Germline V lookup: CDR1 DFQATT, CDR2 SNEGSKA (reference sequence). Study-wide points: From the bulk population, abundant clonotypes could contaminate and appear within FACS-sorted repertoires. After the booster, about 95% of CD4 and 88% of CD8 primary-response clones were re-detected. Across the CD4 and CD8 compartments, a small share of clonotypes was present in both.

This clonotype has only a few counts. Its antigen remains unidentified. TCRdb reprocessed the 5' RACE reads via MiXCR and lists one record per CDR3 protein. Of hundreds of thousands of distinct CDR3 sequences listed, 9% to 15% are singletons. The rearrangement links TRBV20-1 to TRBJ1-5; 7 bases line up with TRBD1. This specimen consisted of PBMCs, obtained on the day of the yellow fever booster vaccination. The sequence derives from a man aged 25 to 40 who received the YFV17D yellow fever vaccine. CDR3 nucleotides: TGCAGTGCTATTGGACAGGCCCAGCCCCAGCATTTT. Its protein is CSAIGQAQPQHF.